The rows below give T cell receptor beta chains drawn from one sample of a study of CD8+ T cells in alopecia areata. Sequencing used immunoSEQ multiplex PCR; TCRdb keeps in-frame clones, though not all of them. The sample lists about 150,000 clones; more than 45% were seen once. The sequences come from CD8+ T cells sorted from blood, collected at week 0. All receptors derive from a human donor with alopecia areata. Both conserved end residues are part of each CDR3. D genes are given only for firm matches. For some rows the clone size is stated as once, few or many, or as a class when expanded; others skip it.

d_call,v_call,clone_size,j_call,cdr3_aa,cdr3_nt
-,TRBV29-1,once,TRBJ1-2,CSAKRAGTYGYTF,TGCAGCGCAAAGCGGGCAGGGACCTATGGCTACACCTTC
-,TRBV29-1,-,TRBJ2-5,CSVEGRQETQYF,TGCAGCGTTGAGGGCAGACAAGAGACCCAGTACTTC
TRBD1,TRBV9,-,TRBJ2-7,CASSPRDRAYEQYF,TGTGCCAGCAGCCCCCGGGACAGGGCCTACGAGCAGTACTTC
-,TRBV9,-,TRBJ1-6,CASSTADHSPLHF,TGTGCCAGCTCGACAGCGGACCATTCACCCCTCCACTTT
TRBD1,TRBV27,-,TRBJ2-2,CASSKTGGGWGGELFF,TGTGCCAGCAGTAAGACAGGGGGCGGTTGGGGTGGGGAGCTGTTTTTT
-,TRBV19,few,TRBJ1-2,CASSIGGSGYTF,TGTGCCAGTAGTATCGGGGGGAGTGGCTACACCTTC
-,TRBV30,-,TRBJ1-1,CAWSVASKTEAFF,TGTGCCTGGAGTGTAGCGAGTAAGACTGAAGCTTTCTTT
TRBD1,TRBV13,few,TRBJ2-3,CASSSDRVTQYF,TGTGCCAGCAGCTCGGACAGGGTTACGCAGTATTTT
TRBD2,TRBV7-8,-,TRBJ2-1,CASSLELAGRGDYNEQFF,TGTGCCAGCAGCTTGGAACTAGCGGGGAGAGGGGACTACAATGAGCAGTTCTTC
-,TRBV6-1,-,TRBJ2-7,CASSSTGRGFSEQYF,TGTGCCAGCAGTTCAACAGGGAGGGGTTTCTCCGAGCAGTACTTC
TRBD1,TRBV9,-,TRBJ2-1,CASSVSGQGYNEQFF,TGTGCCAGCAGCGTCTCGGGACAGGGGTACAATGAGCAGTTCTTC
-,TRBV30,-,TRBJ1-1,CALRSEGRGMGEAFF,TGTGCCTTACGAAGTGAGGGACGGGGCATGGGTGAAGCTTTCTTT
-,TRBV11-1,-,TRBJ1-1,CASSLSEGWNTEAFF,TGTGCCAGCAGCTTATCCGAGGGGTGGAACACTGAAGCTTTCTTT
-,TRBV27,-,TRBJ2-7,CASSLSGEGPYEQYF,TGTGCCAGCAGTTTATCAGGGGAAGGGCCCTACGAGCAGTACTTC
TRBD1,TRBV7-9,-,TRBJ2-5,CASSSSTGRVETQYF,TGTGCCAGCAGCTCATCGACAGGGCGCGTGGAGACCCAGTACTTC
TRBD1,TRBV25-1,-,TRBJ1-1,CASSESGTGRSNTEAFF,TGTGCCAGCAGTGAATCCGGGACAGGGAGATCGAACACTGAAGCTTTCTTT
-,TRBV29-1,few,TRBJ2-7,CSAFLQGSLGVYEQYF,TGCAGCGCTTTTCTACAGGGTTCCCTGGGAGTCTACGAGCAGTACTTC
TRBD2,TRBV7-8,-,TRBJ2-3,CASSRTSGGSLDTQYF,TGTGCCAGCAGCCGTACTAGCGGGGGGAGCCTTGATACGCAGTATTTT
-,TRBV20-1,-,TRBJ1-4,CSARVEDLVF,TGCAGTGCTAGGGTAGAAGATCTTGTCTTT
-,TRBV13,-,TRBJ2-7,CASSLDSPYEQYF,TGTGCCAGCAGCTTAGATAGTCCCTACGAGCAGTACTTC
-,TRBV5-6,-,TRBJ2-5,CASSFGPRVSETQYF,TGTGCCAGCAGCTTTGGGCCCCGAGTCTCAGAGACCCAGTACTTC
TRBD1,TRBV11-2,-,TRBJ2-1,CASRPPTGGAYNEQFF,TGTGCCAGCAGACCACCCACAGGGGGTGCCTACAATGAGCAGTTCTTC
TRBD1,TRBV29-1,few,TRBJ1-2,CSVKAGTGGYTF,TGCAGCGTAAAAGCCGGGACAGGGGGCTACACCTTC
TRBD2,TRBV4-3,few,TRBJ2-1,CASSLEGLAGGPNEQFF,TGCGCCAGCAGCCTAGAAGGGCTAGCGGGGGGGCCGAATGAGCAGTTCTTC
-,TRBV4-1,-,TRBJ2-5,CASSQDVGFAGETQYF,TGCGCCAGCAGCCAAGATGTAGGGTTCGCGGGGGAGACCCAGTACTTC
-,TRBV7-2,-,TRBJ2-7,CASSRVGHRHSYEQYF,TGTGCCAGCAGCAGAGTGGGGCACCGACACTCCTACGAGCAGTACTTC
TRBD1,TRBV9,-,TRBJ1-6,CASSVTGQENSPLHF,TGTGCCAGCAGCGTGACGGGACAGGAGAATTCACCCCTCCACTTT
-,TRBV5-1,once,TRBJ1-1,CASSLAGRNEAFF,TGCGCCAGCAGCTTGGCCGGTAGGAATGAAGCTTTCTTT
-,TRBV7-9,-,TRBJ1-2,CASSYGANYGYTF,TGTGCCAGCAGCTATGGAGCTAACTATGGCTACACCTTC
-,TRBV7-2,-,TRBJ2-6,CASTHQGHSGANVLTF,TGTGCCAGCACCCATCAGGGGCACTCTGGGGCCAACGTCCTGACTTTC
-,TRBV27,once,TRBJ2-2,CASSLPSVTGELFF,TGTGCCAGCAGCCTACCCAGTGTCACCGGGGAGCTGTTTTTT